A single sample is the source of the 19 T cell receptor beta chains below, sequenced in a study of blood T cell repertoires in COVID-19 (dated by TCRdb to about 2020). The method behind the library was the immunoSEQ multiplex PCR assay. The table was pulled from immuneACCESS by TCRdb, which kept in-frame rearrangements only. Such tables lose some clones; where checked, under half of the loss comes from unresolved V genes, and the rest has no known cause. The sample table lists tens of thousands of clones, 60% to 80% of them with a count of one. The leading ten clones occupy about 12% of the sample. The sample comprised peripheral blood. These receptors all stem from a human donor in a cohort sampled during active COVID-19.

This clone was seen repeatedly, ten times or more. The gene calls are TRBV4-3 and TRBJ1-2; 8 bases align to TRBD1. Germline trimming cut 0 bases from V and 3 bases from J; bases unmatched to any gene: 3. In germline, CDR1 is LGHNA, CDR2 YSLEER. The CDR3 runs 15 residues. CDR3 in amino acids: CASSQDPDRDYGYTF. Written as DNA, the CDR3 is TGCGCCAGCAGCCAAGATCCGGACAGGGACTATGGCTACACCTTC.

The V call is TRBV5-1, the J call TRBJ2-3, with 10 bases fitting TRBD2. V gave up 7 bases and J gave up 2 bases; unmatched junction bases: 7. The CDR3 spans 15 residues. Germline V lookup: CDR1 SGHRS, CDR2 YFSETQ. The CDR3 reads CASSSSGGNTDTQYF. The CDR3 DNA sequence: TGCGCCAGCTCTTCTAGCGGGGGAAACACAGATACGCAGTATTTT.

The chain combines TRBV7-3 with TRBJ2-1, with D uncertain. The germline V gene encodes CDR1 SGHTA and CDR2 FQGTGA. V gave up 1 base and J gave up 8 bases, with 9 bases separating them. The CDR3 sequence is 13 residues long. CDR3 DNA: TGTGCCAGCAGCTTAAGTCTCCCGGATGAGCAGTTCTTC. This translates into CASSLSLPDEQFF.

The genes are TRBV6-5 and TRBJ2-4; TRBD1 matches at 7 bases. The junction had 4 bases not matched to a gene; V was cut back by 6 bases and J by 5 bases. CDR1 and CDR2 from the germline V gene are MNHEY and SVGAGI. The CDR3 runs 13 residues. The CDR3 is CASRGQGENIQYF. The CDR3, as DNA: TGTGCCAGCAGAGGCCAGGGGGAAAACATTCAGTACTTC.

This clone has just one count. Germline is not matched at one junction end, which may reflect a read error. The chain carries TRBV6-5 and TRBJ1-2, with D maybe TRBD1 (6 bases). Germline CDR1 and CDR2: MNHEY and SVGAGI. CDR3 length: 14 amino acids. CDR3 DNA: TGTGCCAGCAGTGACTCGGGGGCCGGCTATGGCTACACCTTC. It yields the protein CASSDSGAGYGYTF.

This sequence joins TRBV5-6 and TRBJ2-3; D gene unclear. The CDR3 is 13 amino acids. CDR1 is SGHDT and CDR2 is YYEEEE in the germline V gene. Deletions cut 6 bases from V and 1 base from J, with 9 bases between. The CDR3 region is CASNRLRTDTQYF. CDR3 DNA sequence: TGTGCCAGCAACCGACTCCGCACAGATACGCAGTATTTT.

The V call is TRBV19, the J call TRBJ2-7, with 8 nucleotides matching TRBD1. The V gene's germline CDR1 is LNHDA and CDR2 SQIVND (reference sequence). This CDR3 is 16 amino acids long. With V trimmed by 6 bases and J by 6 bases, 16 bases remained unmatched. For the CDR3, the DNA is TGTGCCAGTAGCACCCCCGGACAGGGTCACCTGGGCGAGCAGTACTTC. Translating it yields CASSTPGQGHLGEQYF.

V gene TRBV5-6 combines with J gene TRBJ2-5; D ambiguous. This CDR3 contains 14 residues. Trimming removed 2 bases from V and 2 bases from J, with 10 bases in between. Germline values: CDR1 SGHDT, CDR2 YYEEEE. Here the CDR3 DNA reads TGTGCCAGCAGCTTCGTTCCGGGTCAAGAGACCCAGTACTTC. Translation gives CASSFVPGQETQYF.

CDR3 region: CASSYSGTGVYGYTF. CDR3 bases: TGTGCCAGCAGTTATTCCGGGACAGGGGTCTATGGCTACACCTTC. The chain joins TRBV6-5 to TRBJ1-2; 10 bases line up with TRBD1. The V and J ends lost 3 bases and 4 bases, in that order; junction bases with no gene match: 5. CDR3 length: 15 amino acids. Germline V gene data show CDR1 as MNHEY and CDR2 as SVGAGI.

The gene calls are TRBV10-3 and TRBJ2-2; 7 bases match TRBD1. Germline lookup yields CDR1 ENHRY and CDR2 SYGVKD. V trimming: 10 bases; J trimming: 4 bases; junction bases outside the gene matches: 6. This CDR3 has 13 amino acids. The CDR3 region has the DNA TGTGCCACTTGGACAGGCGTCACCGGGGAGCTGTTTTTT. This gives the protein CATWTGVTGELFF.

The chain combines TRBV7-8 with TRBJ2-1, with 14 bases that match TRBD2. V gave up 4 bases and J gave up 0 bases; unmatched junction bases: 8. This CDR3 region has 19 residues. The V gene's germline CDR1 is SGHVS and CDR2 FQNEAQ. CDR3 sequence reads: CASSSAGLAGVSSYNEQFF. The CDR3 nucleotides read TGTGCCAGCAGCTCAGCGGGACTAGCGGGGGTTAGCTCCTACAATGAGCAGTTCTTC.

The V call is TRBV18, the J call TRBJ1-1; 7 nucleotides align to TRBD1. The CDR3 is 15 amino acids. V dropped 1 base and J dropped 2; count of bases not matched to a gene: 4. In germline, CDR1 is KGHSH, CDR2 LQKENI. This CDR3 is CASSPQGQKNTEAFF. The CDR3 DNA is TGTGCCAGCTCACCACAGGGACAGAAAAACACTGAAGCTTTCTTT.

This clone appeared many times. The rearrangement joins TRBV24-1 to TRBJ1-5, with D possibly being TRBD1 (6 bases). CDR1 is KGHDR and CDR2 is SFDVKD in the germline V gene. The CDR3 is made up of 13 amino acids. V lost 9 bases to trimming and J lost 5 bases, with 13 bases between them. The CDR3 protein is CATGGEGDQPQHF. As DNA, the CDR3 is TGTGCCACCGGCGGGGAGGGGGATCAGCCCCAGCATTTT.

This clone is medium-sized by share. CDR3 sequence: CASSVQGANSYGYTF. The CDR3 nucleotides are TGTGCCAGCAGCGTACAGGGGGCGAACAGCTATGGCTACACCTTC. V is TRBV9 and J is TRBJ1-2; TRBD1 matches 8 bases. The V and J ends lost 1 base and 4 bases, in that order; junction bases with no gene match: 6. The CDR3 is 15 amino acids. Germline lookup yields CDR1 SGDLS and CDR2 YYNGEE.

This clone was counted between two and nine times. The genes are TRBV27 and TRBJ2-1; D gene uncertain. CDR1 is MNHEY, CDR2 SMNVEV, per germline (reference sequence). The CDR3 length is 14 residues. V was clipped by 5 bases and J by 6 bases, with 14 bases between them. The CDR3 sequence: CASSATSWANEQFF. CDR3 nucleotides: TGTGCCAGCAGTGCCACAAGTTGGGCCAATGAGCAGTTCTTC.

This clone has just one count. CDR3 sequence (DNA): TGTGCCAGCAGTGGTCGACTAGCGGGGGGTAGTAATGAGCAGTTCTTC. It codes for CASSGRLAGGSNEQFF. The V gene is TRBV6-6, the J gene TRBJ2-1; 13 bases fit TRBD2. Germline CDR1 MNHNY, CDR2 SVGAGI (reference sequence). The CDR3 loop spans 16 amino acids. Germline trimming cut 5 bases from V and 7 bases from J; bases unmatched to any gene: 8.

The sample holds a few counts of this clone. The V gene is TRBV7-3, the J gene TRBJ2-2, with D tentatively TRBD1 (6 bases). The CDR3 sequence is 15 residues long. From germline, CDR1 is SGHTA and CDR2 FQGTGA. V was shortened by 3 bases and J by 9 bases, with 17 bases between the two germline ends. The CDR3 region is CASSLDSQINRELFF. CDR3 DNA: TGTGCCAGCAGCTTGGACAGTCAAATCAACCGGGAGCTGTTTTTT.

The V gene is TRBV6-7, the J gene TRBJ2-2; 10 bases map to TRBD2. TRBV6-7 has ORF status, its function being uncertain. This CDR3 has 17 amino acids. J lost 6 bases, V lost 0 bases, and 7 bases had no gene match. CDR3 loop: CASSYSEAGGLAGELFF. DNA of the CDR3: TGTGCCAGCAGTTACTCGGAAGCGGGAGGGTTAGCCGGGGAGCTGTTTTTT.

J is TRBJ2-7 and V is TRBV28, with no clear D. CDR3 length: 12 residues. Germline CDR1 reads MDHEN; CDR2 reads SYDVKM. Deletions cut 4 bases from V and 2 bases from J, with 6 bases between. CDR3 nucleotides: TGTGCCAGCAGTTCCCTTCCCTACGAGCAGTACGTC. Translated: CASSSLPYEQYV.